This T cell receptor (beta chain) was identified in a study of blood T cell repertoires in COVID-19. Study in general: Samples of COVID-19 (acute and convalescent) were obtained from the United States, Italy and Spain.

As handled by the study authors: Amplified reference gene primers provided the basis for estimating nucleated cell counts. The method was immunoSEQ multiplex PCR; TCRdb's version includes in-frame clones alone and lacks a portion of them. V and J calls and clone size are those listed in that table; D and trimming were worked out from the DNA. This sample carries 90,000 to 110,000 clones, around 81% of them seen once, and the ten largest clones take roughly 9.4%. The clonotype originates from a woman aged 70-85 years with acute or convalescent COVID-19. Input material: peripheral blood.

The CDR3 sequence: CASSAGTSHNEQYF. CDR3 DNA: TGTGCCAGTAGTGCCGGGACTAGCCACAACGAGCAGTACTTC. The chain employs TRBV19 and TRBJ2-7; 9 nucleotides line up with TRBD2. The germline CDR1 and CDR2 sequences are LNHDA and SQIVND (reference sequence). The ends lost 5 bases at V and 5 bases at J; junction bases unmatched: 7. The CDR3 length is 14 residues.